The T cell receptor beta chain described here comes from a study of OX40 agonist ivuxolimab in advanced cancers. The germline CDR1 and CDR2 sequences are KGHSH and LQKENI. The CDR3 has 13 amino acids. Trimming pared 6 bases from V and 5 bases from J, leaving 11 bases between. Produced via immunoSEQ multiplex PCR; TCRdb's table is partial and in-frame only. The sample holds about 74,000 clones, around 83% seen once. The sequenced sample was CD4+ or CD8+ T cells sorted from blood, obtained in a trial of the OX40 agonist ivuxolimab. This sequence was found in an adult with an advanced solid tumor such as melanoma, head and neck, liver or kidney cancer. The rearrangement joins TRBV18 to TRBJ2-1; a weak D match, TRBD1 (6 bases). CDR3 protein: CASSLRQDNEQFF. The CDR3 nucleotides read TGTGCCAGCTCCCTTAGACAGGACAATGAGCAGTTCTTC.